These 3 T cell receptor beta chains originate from one sample sequenced in a study of tumour-infiltrating T cells in Burkitt lymphoma (TCRdb year 2020). To prepare the library, the immunoSEQ multiplex PCR assay was applied. TCRdb's version of the immuneACCESS table is confined to in-frame rearrangements and falls short of the full clone set. An unresolved V gene accounts for under half of the shortfall where checked; the remainder is of unknown origin. The sample contains several thousand clones, over 60% of them found a single time. Jointly, the top ten make up approximately 40% of the sample. Source material: tumor tissue. These receptors came from a human donor with diffuse large B-cell lymphoma.

The rearrangement links TRBV7-9 to TRBJ2-1; 7 nucleotides align to TRBD2. CDR3 length: 14 residues. With V trimmed by 5 bases and J by 3 bases, 4 bases remained unmatched. Germline V lookup: CDR1 SEHNR, CDR2 FQNEAQ (reference sequence). The CDR3 coding sequence is TGTGCCAGCAGCCCATGGGGGGGCTACAATGAGCAGTTCTTC. Amino acid sequence: CASSPWGGYNEQFF. Based on the CDR3 plus reference TRBV7-9 and TRBJ2-1, the full variable domain is DTGVSQNPRHKITKRGQNVTFRCDPISEHNRLYWYRQTLGQGPEFLTYFQNEAQLEKSRLLSDRFSAERPKGSFSTLEIQRTEQGDSAMYLCASSPWGGYNEQFFGPGTRLTVL.

This chain uses TRBV5-4 with TRBJ1-4; 7 bases agree with TRBD1. Losses at the gene ends were 5 bases for V and 6 bases for J; bases not matched to a gene: 10. This CDR3 is 15 amino acids long. Germline assignment: CDR1 SGHNT and CDR2 YYREEE (reference sequence). Here the CDR3 reads CASSLQGRGDEKLFF. For the CDR3, the DNA is TGTGCCAGCAGTCTACAGGGGAGGGGAGATGAAAAACTGTTTTTT.

This clone came up once. DNA for the CDR3: TGTGCCAGCGATTCCGGGATCGAAGCTTTCTTT. It encodes CASDSGIEAFF. The V gene is TRBV6-6, the J gene TRBJ1-1; D not resolved. Germline loops: CDR1 MNHNY, CDR2 SVGAGI (reference sequence). With 8 bases removed from V and 8 bases from J, the gap between germline ends came to 12 bases. This CDR3 is 11 amino acids long.